A single sample is the source of the 27 T cell receptor beta chains below, sequenced in a study of read filtering for tumor transcriptome and immune sequencing. From about 400 ng of RNA, a library with molecular barcoded alpha/delta and beta/gamma adaptors was made. MiXCR was run by TCRdb on the reads, yielding one entry per CDR3 protein. The sample lists 100,000 to 150,000 distinct CDR3 sequences, approximately 12% occurring once. What was sequenced was a population of CD138-negative cells sorted from bone marrow. These receptors originate from a donor over 35 with multiple myeloma.

This clonotype was counted many times. The rearrangement joins TRBV19 to TRBJ1-5; no firm D call. This CDR3 has 15 amino acids. The ends were cut back, 7 bases at V and 6 bases at J, with 19 bases in the middle. Germline CDR1 reads LNHDA; CDR2 reads SQIVND (reference sequence). The DNA for the CDR3 is TGTGCCAGTATGCCTCGGCCTCTAGGGAGTCAGCCCCAGCATTTT. Protein sequence: CASMPRPLGSQPQHF.

This clonotype was counted a single time. With a much larger clone just one base away, this may be a read error. The chain recombines TRBV6-4 with TRBJ2-5, with D perhaps matching TRBD1 (6 bases). This CDR3 region has 13 residues. Germline V gene data show CDR1 as MRHNA and CDR2 as SNTAGT. This chain's CDR3 is CASSRTAAETRYF. In DNA form, the CDR3 reads TGTGCCAGCAGTAGGACAGCAGCCGAGACCCGGTACTTC.

This clonotype appeared many times. V gene TRBV23-1 combines with J gene TRBJ2-7, with 8 positions matching TRBD2. TRBV23-1 is identified as an open reading frame with a role that is uncertain. CDR3 size: 16 residues. V dropped 3 bases and J dropped 6; count of bases not matched to a gene: 13. CDR3 sequence reads: CASSHRGAGESGEQYF. DNA of the CDR3: TGCGCCAGCAGTCACCGGGGAGCGGGAGAATCGGGCGAGCAGTACTTC.

This clonotype was seen repeatedly, ten times or more. The V and J genes are TRBV20-1 and TRBJ2-1; TRBD2 agrees at 7 bases. Germline CDR1 and CDR2: DFQATT and SNEGSKA (reference sequence). The CDR3 has 16 amino acids. V lost 0 bases and J lost 1; bases outside the gene matches: 6. CDR3 loop: CSARDRMGGSYNEQFF. Written as DNA, the CDR3 is TGCAGTGCTAGAGATCGTATGGGGGGGTCCTACAATGAGCAGTTCTTC.

In its sample, this clonotype was seen many times. CDR3 coding DNA: TGTGCCATCCGAGAGGGGTTCGGCAGCACAGATACGCAGTATTTT. Its translation is CAIREGFGSTDTQYF. The chain couples TRBV10-3 to TRBJ2-3; D possibly uses TRBD1 or TRBD2 (5 bases each). Germline V gives CDR1 ENHRY, CDR2 SYGVKD. The CDR3 is 15 residues long. The ends were cut back, 8 bases at V and 0 bases at J, with 15 bases in the middle.

The chain employs TRBV7-9 and TRBJ2-3, with 13 bases that match TRBD2. CDR1 is SEHNR, CDR2 FQNEAQ, per germline (reference sequence). V gave up 4 bases and J gave up 3 bases; unmatched junction bases: 7. This CDR3 has 17 residues. This CDR3 reads CASSSRTSGSGTDTQYF. The CDR3 coding sequence is TGTGCCAGCAGCTCAAGGACTAGCGGGAGTGGTACAGATACGCAGTATTTT.

This clonotype occurred many times. V and J are TRBV7-2 and TRBJ2-2; TRBD2 aligns across 9 bases. Per germline, CDR1 SGHTA and CDR2 FQGNSA. The CDR3 length is 16 residues. The trim removed 9 bases at V and 4 bases at J, leaving 12 bases unmatched. CDR3 sequence: CASTPGGRARTGELFF. CDR3 nucleotide sequence: TGTGCCAGTACGCCCGGCGGGAGGGCCCGCACCGGGGAGCTGTTTTTT.

This clonotype occurred many times. This CDR3 reads CSASAGKGTDTQYF. As DNA, the CDR3 is TGCAGTGCTAGTGCAGGGAAGGGCACAGATACGCAGTATTTT. The V call is TRBV20-1, the J call TRBJ2-3; a weak D match, TRBD1 (5 bases). Trimming stripped 3 bases from V and 1 base from J, with 11 bases between. The germline gives CDR1 DFQATT, CDR2 SNEGSKA (reference sequence). The CDR3 contains 14 residues.

Concerning this clonotype itself: Only one base separates this from a far larger clonotype, so it likely reflects a read error. This rearrangement joins TRBV6-1 to TRBJ2-1, with a weak D call TRBD2 (5 bases). V was pared by 11 bases and J by 8 bases, with 16 bases between. Germline V lookup: CDR1 MNHNS, CDR2 SASEGT. The CDR3 spans 12 residues. CDR3 coding DNA: TGTGCCGGCGGCGGGTTTCTCTATGAGCAGTTCTTC. This gives the protein CAGGGFLYEQFF.

This clonotype was seen a handful of times. The gene calls are TRBV3-1 and TRBJ2-5, with 9 nucleotides matching TRBD1. With 0 bases clipped from V and 3 bases from J, the junction kept 11 bases outside the gene matches. Germline V gene sequence: CDR1 LGHDT, CDR2 YNNKEL (reference sequence). CDR3 size: 18 residues. CDR3 amino acids: CASSQDKRPDRGKETQYF. The CDR3 nucleotides read TGTGCCAGCAGCCAAGACAAAAGACCGGACAGGGGCAAAGAGACCCAGTACTTC.

This clonotype occurred many times. V gene TRBV5-1 combines with J gene TRBJ2-5; D is perhaps TRBD2 (9 bases). V lost 2 bases and J lost 5, with 25 bases in between. Germline-derived CDR1 and CDR2 are SGHRS and YFSETQ. The CDR3 runs to 18 residues. The CDR3 region is CASSFLGQVGLADETQYF. The CDR3 DNA sequence: TGCGCCAGCAGCTTTTTGGGACAGGTGGGACTAGCAGACGAGACCCAGTACTTC.

This clonotype was counted a single time. This may stem from a read error, because a much larger clone lies one nucleotide away. J is TRBJ2-7 and V is TRBV20-1, with 7 bases lining up with TRBD2. Germline V gene data show CDR1 as DFQATT and CDR2 as SNEGSKA (reference sequence). The CDR3 is made up of 13 amino acids. CDR3 nucleotides: TGCAGTGCTAGAGTCGGCAGGGACTACGAGCAGTGCTTC. This codes for CSARVGRDYEQCF.

This chain connects TRBV5-1 to TRBJ2-5; 7 bases agree with TRBD2. Unmatched junction bases numbered 6, after V lost 0 bases and J lost 1 base. Germline V gives CDR1 SGHRS, CDR2 YFSETQ. The CDR3 spans 16 residues. In nucleotides, the CDR3 is TGCGCCAGCAGCTTGGAGACCAGCGGGACCCAAGAGACCCAGTACTTC. It encodes CASSLETSGTQETQYF. The full variable domain, its missing parts supplied by reference TRBV5-1 and TRBJ2-5, is KAGVTQTPRYLIKTRGQQVTLSCSPISGHRSVSWYQQTPGQGLQFLFEYFSETQRNKGNFPGRFSGRQFSNSRSEMNVSTLELGDSALYLCASSLETSGTQETQYFGPGTRLLVL.

This clonotype was seen many times. This chain connects TRBV5-4 to TRBJ2-1; 14 bases line up with TRBD2. The CDR3 runs 16 residues. V trimming: 4 bases; J trimming: 7 bases; junction bases outside the gene matches: 7. Germline V gene lookup returns CDR1 SGHNT and CDR2 YYREEE (reference sequence). Written as DNA, the CDR3 is TGTGCCAGCAGCGGGACTAGCGGGAGTTTGGGTAATGAGCAGTTCTTC. Residues: CASSGTSGSLGNEQFF.

Regarding this clonotype: This may come from a read error, since a much larger clone is one base off. V gene TRBV29-1 combines with J gene TRBJ2-3; D call uncertain. Germline CDR1 is SQVTM and CDR2 is ANQGSEA. CDR3 size: 12 residues. The germline V and J ends were trimmed by 6 bases and 5 bases, with 12 bases remaining between them. Written as DNA, the CDR3 is TGCAGCGTCACGCGAGTGGGAGATACGCAGTATTTT. Amino acid sequence: CSVTRVGDTQYF.

This clonotype was seen many times. The rearrangement links TRBV29-1 to TRBJ1-4, with 8 bases fitting TRBD1. Germline V gene data show CDR1 as SQVTM and CDR2 as ANQGSEA. CDR3 length equals 13 residues. Trimming at V came to 7 bases and at J to 8 bases, leaving 9 bases not matched to a gene. The CDR3 coding sequence is TGCAGCGCTACCGGGACAGGAACCGAAAAACTGTTTTTT. The encoded protein is CSATGTGTEKLFF.

Many counts were recorded for this clonotype. CDR3 sequence reads: CASSLAMNTEAFF. As DNA, the CDR3 is TGTGCCAGCAGCTTAGCAATGAACACTGAAGCTTTCTTT. The chain has TRBV11-2 and TRBJ1-1; D is undetermined. CDR3 length equals 13 residues. V was clipped by 1 base and J by 0 bases, with 3 bases between them. The germline gives CDR1 SGHAT, CDR2 FQNNGV.

This clonotype has at least ten counts. The V and J genes are TRBV30 and TRBJ2-5; 8 bases are shared with TRBD2. V shed 1 base and J 2 bases; nucleotides not matched to a gene: 6. Germline CDR1 GTSNPN, CDR2 SVGIG (reference sequence). The CDR3 length is 15 residues. The CDR3 loop is CAWSEAGARQETQYF. Here the CDR3 DNA reads TGTGCCTGGAGTGAAGCGGGAGCCCGTCAAGAGACCCAGTACTTC.

In its sample, this clonotype was seen many times. The CDR3 coding sequence is TGTGCCAGCAGTGAAGTGGGGATCGCCTACTTC. Translating gives CASSEVGIAYF. The gene calls are TRBV6-1 and TRBJ2-7; D is undetermined. V gave up 1 base and J gave up 13 bases, with 11 bases separating them. The CDR3 runs 11 residues. Germline-derived CDR1 and CDR2 are MNHNS and SASEGT.

Of note for this clonotype: A read error likely explains this, since a far larger clone differs by one base. The rearrangement links TRBV6-5 to TRBJ1-5; 11 nucleotides match TRBD1. Germline assignment: CDR1 MNHEY and CDR2 SVGAGI. CDR3 length: 16 amino acids. The CDR3 DNA reads as TGTGCCGGCAGCTCCGCGGCGGGACAGGGGGTTCAGCCCCAGCATTTT. As protein: CAGSSAAGQGVQPQHF.

This clonotype showed up many times. This rearrangement joins TRBV6-6 to TRBJ1-6; a weak D match, TRBD1 (5 bases). CDR1 is MNHNY, CDR2 SVGAGI, per germline (reference sequence). V was clipped by 5 bases and J by 8 bases, with 10 bases between them. The CDR3 is 13 amino acids. The CDR3 here is CASSRQSDSPLHF. The CDR3 coding sequence is TGTGCCAGCAGTAGACAGTCAGATTCACCCCTCCACTTT.

This clonotype has a count of ten or more. J is TRBJ2-1 and V is TRBV5-1; a possible D gene is TRBD1 (5 bases). The CDR3 has 14 residues. From germline, CDR1 is SGHRS and CDR2 YFSETQ. Trimming removed 3 bases from V and 1 base from J, with 8 bases in between. The DNA for the CDR3 is TGCGCCAGCAGCTACGACAGTTCCTACAATGAGCAGTTCTTC. Translated: CASSYDSSYNEQFF.

This chain uses TRBV5-1 with TRBJ2-3, with 9 bases lining up with TRBD1. The CDR3 extends over 16 amino acids. CDR1 is SGHRS, CDR2 YFSETQ, per germline. Trimming removed 4 bases from V and 5 bases from J; junction bases left unmatched: 11. CDR3 in amino acids: CASSQQGQGAGDTQYF. CDR3 sequence (DNA): TGCGCCAGCAGCCAGCAGGGACAGGGCGCAGGAGATACGCAGTATTTT.

This clonotype was counted at least ten times. The rearrangement uses TRBV29-1 and TRBJ2-7, with D unresolved. Deletions cut 7 bases from V and 3 bases from J, with 16 bases between. The CDR3 has 13 amino acids. Germline values: CDR1 SQVTM, CDR2 ANQGSEA. The DNA for the CDR3 is TGCAGCGGGTCTCAGGCGGTGGGCTACGAGCAGTACTTC. Protein: CSGSQAVGYEQYF.

The table lists this clonotype with many counts. The chain uses TRBV18 and TRBJ2-7, with a weak D call TRBD1 (6 bases). The germline V gene encodes CDR1 KGHSH and CDR2 LQKENI. This CDR3 contains 15 residues. V lost 3 bases and J lost 1, with 13 bases in between. CDR3 bases: TGTGCCAGCTCACCGGGCAGGGGCTTTTCCTACGAGCAGTACTTC. Amino acid sequence: CASSPGRGFSYEQYF.

This clonotype has a count of ten or more. The chain is built from TRBV7-8 and TRBJ1-4, with 7 bases identical to TRBD1. Germline CDR1 is SGHVS and CDR2 is FQNEAQ. Trimming cost V 1 base and J 3 bases; bases outside gene matches: 2. The CDR3 is 15 amino acids. CDR3 sequence (DNA): TGTGCCAGCAGCTTAGTTACAGGGGCTAATGAAAAACTGTTTTTT. Protein: CASSLVTGANEKLFF.

This clonotype was counted at least ten times. CDR3 DNA: TGTGCCAGCAGCTTAGCGCTAGCGGGAGGCGGAGAGACCCAGTACTTC. Its protein is CASSLALAGGGETQYF. This sequence joins TRBV7-8 and TRBJ2-5; TRBD2 aligns across 11 bases. CDR3 length: 16 residues. Germline assignment: CDR1 SGHVS and CDR2 FQNEAQ. V lost 0 bases, J lost 4 bases, and 4 bases stayed unmatched. The entire variable domain, with the rest obtained from reference TRBV7-8 and TRBJ2-5, is as follows: GAGVSQSPRYKVAKRGQDVALRCDPISGHVSLFWYQQALGQGPEFLTYFQNEAQLDKSGLPSDRFFAERPEGSVSTLKIQRTQQEDSAVYLCASSLALAGGGETQYFGPGTRLLVL.